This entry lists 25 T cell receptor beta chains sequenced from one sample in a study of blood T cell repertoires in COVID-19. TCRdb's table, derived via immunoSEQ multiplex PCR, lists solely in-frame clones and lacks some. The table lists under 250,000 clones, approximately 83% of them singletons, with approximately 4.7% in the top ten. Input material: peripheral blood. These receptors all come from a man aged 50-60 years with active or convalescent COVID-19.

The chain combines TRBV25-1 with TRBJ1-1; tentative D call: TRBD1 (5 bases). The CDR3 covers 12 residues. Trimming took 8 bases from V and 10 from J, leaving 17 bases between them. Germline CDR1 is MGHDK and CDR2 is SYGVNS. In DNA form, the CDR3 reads TGTGCCAGCGCCAGGACGGGACTCGTAGCTTTCTTT. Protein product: CASARTGLVAFF. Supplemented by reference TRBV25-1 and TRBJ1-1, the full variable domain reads EADIYQTPRYLVIGTGKKITLECSQTMGHDKMYWYQQDPGMELHLIHYSYGVNSTEKGDLSSESTVSRIRTEHFPLTLESARPSHTSQYLCASARTGLVAFFGQGTRLTVV.

CDR3 nucleotide sequence: TGCGCCAGCAGCTCGTCAGGGACAGAAGAAAACACCATATATTTT. Residues: CASSSSGTEENTIYF. The chain couples TRBV5-1 to TRBJ1-3, with 7 bases identical to TRBD1. The germline CDR1 and CDR2 sequences are SGHRS and YFSETQ. V lost 3 bases, J lost 6 bases, and 9 bases stayed unmatched. The CDR3 is 15 residues long.

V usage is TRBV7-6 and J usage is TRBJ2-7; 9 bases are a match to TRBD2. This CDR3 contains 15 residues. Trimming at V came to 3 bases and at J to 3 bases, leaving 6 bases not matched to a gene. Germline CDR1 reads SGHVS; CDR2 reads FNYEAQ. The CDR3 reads CASSLRASGDYEQYF. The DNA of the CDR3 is TGTGCCAGCAGCTTGAGAGCTAGCGGGGACTACGAGCAGTACTTC. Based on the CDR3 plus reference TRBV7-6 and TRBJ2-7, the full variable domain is GAGVSQSPRYKVTKRGQDVALRCDPISGHVSLYWYRQALGQGPEFLTYFNYEAQQDKSGLPNDRFSAERPEGSISTLTIQRTEQRDSAMYRCASSLRASGDYEQYFGPGTRLTVT.

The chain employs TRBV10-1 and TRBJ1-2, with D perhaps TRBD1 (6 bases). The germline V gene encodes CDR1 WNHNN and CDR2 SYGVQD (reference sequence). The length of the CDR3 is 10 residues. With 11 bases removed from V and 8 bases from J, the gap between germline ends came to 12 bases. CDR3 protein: CASPRGGYTF. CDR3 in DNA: TGCGCCTCCCCGAGGGGGGGCTACACCTTC.

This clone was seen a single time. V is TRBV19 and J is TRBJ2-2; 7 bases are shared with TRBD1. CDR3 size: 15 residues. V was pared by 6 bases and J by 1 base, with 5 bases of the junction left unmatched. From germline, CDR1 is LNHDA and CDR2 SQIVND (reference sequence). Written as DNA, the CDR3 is TGTGCCAGTAGCCCCCGGACAGGGAACACCGGGGAGCTGTTTTTT. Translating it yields CASSPRTGNTGELFF.

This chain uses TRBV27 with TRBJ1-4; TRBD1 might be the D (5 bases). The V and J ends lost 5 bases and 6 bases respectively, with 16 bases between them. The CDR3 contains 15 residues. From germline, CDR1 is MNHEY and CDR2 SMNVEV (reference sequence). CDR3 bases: TGTGCCAGCAGTCCGGGACTTCAGGCGCATGAAAAACTGTTTTTT. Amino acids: CASSPGLQAHEKLFF.

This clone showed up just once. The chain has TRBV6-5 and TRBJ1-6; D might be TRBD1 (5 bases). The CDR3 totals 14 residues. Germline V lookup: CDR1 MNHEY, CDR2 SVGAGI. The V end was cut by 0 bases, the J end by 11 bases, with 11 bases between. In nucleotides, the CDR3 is TGTGCCAGCAGTTACTCGTTTTCAGGGCCACCCCTCCACTTT. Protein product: CASSYSFSGPPLHF.

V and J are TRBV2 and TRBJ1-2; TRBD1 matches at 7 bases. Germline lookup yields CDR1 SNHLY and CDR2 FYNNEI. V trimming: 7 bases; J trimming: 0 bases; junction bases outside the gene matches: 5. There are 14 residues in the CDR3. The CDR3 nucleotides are TGTGCCAGCAAGCCGGACAGGACTAACTATGGCTACACCTTC. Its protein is CASKPDRTNYGYTF.

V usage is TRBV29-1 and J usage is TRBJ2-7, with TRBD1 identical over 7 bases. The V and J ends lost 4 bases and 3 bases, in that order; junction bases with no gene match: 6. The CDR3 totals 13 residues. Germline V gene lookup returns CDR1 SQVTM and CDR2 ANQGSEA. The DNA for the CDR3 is TGCAGCGTTGTTCGGGACAGAGTCTACGAGCAGTACTTC. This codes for CSVVRDRVYEQYF.

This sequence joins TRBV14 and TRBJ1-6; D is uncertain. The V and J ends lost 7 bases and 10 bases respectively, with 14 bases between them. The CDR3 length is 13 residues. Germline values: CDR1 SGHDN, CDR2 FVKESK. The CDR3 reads CASNSDWGSPLHF. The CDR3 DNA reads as TGTGCCAGCAATAGCGACTGGGGATCACCCCTCCACTTT.

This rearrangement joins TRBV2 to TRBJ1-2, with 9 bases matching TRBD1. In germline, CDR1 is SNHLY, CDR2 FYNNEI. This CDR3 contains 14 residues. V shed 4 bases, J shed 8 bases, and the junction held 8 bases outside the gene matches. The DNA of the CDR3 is TGTGCCAGCAGTGGCCGGGACAGGGTACAAGGCTACACCTTC. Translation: CASSGRDRVQGYTF.

The CDR3 sequence: CASSTTGGGYYEQYF. CDR3 DNA: TGCGCCAGCAGCACCACAGGGGGGGGCTACTACGAGCAGTACTTC. The rearrangement links TRBV5-1 to TRBJ2-7, with a weak D call TRBD1 (8 bases). With 4 bases removed from V and 3 bases from J, the gap between germline ends came to 17 bases. CDR3 length: 15 amino acids. The V gene's germline CDR1 is SGHRS and CDR2 YFSETQ. Using reference TRBV5-1 and TRBJ2-7 for the parts outside the CDR3, the full variable domain is KAGVTQTPRYLIKTRGQQVTLSCSPISGHRSVSWYQQTPGQGLQFLFEYFSETQRNKGNFPGRFSGRQFSNSRSEMNVSTLELGDSALYLCASSTTGGGYYEQYFGPGTRLTVT.

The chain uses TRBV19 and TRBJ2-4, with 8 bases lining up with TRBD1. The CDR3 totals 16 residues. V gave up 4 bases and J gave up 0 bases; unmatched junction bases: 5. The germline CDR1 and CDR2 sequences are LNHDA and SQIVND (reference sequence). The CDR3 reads CASSNRDRLAKNIQYF. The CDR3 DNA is TGTGCCAGTAGTAACCGGGACAGGTTAGCCAAAAACATTCAGTACTTC. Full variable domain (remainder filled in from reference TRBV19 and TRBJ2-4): DGGITQSPKYLFRKEGQNVTLSCEQNLNHDAMYWYRQDPGQGLRLIYYSQIVNDFQKGDIAEGYSVSREKKESFPLTVTSAQKNPTAFYLCASSNRDRLAKNIQYFGAGTRLSVL.

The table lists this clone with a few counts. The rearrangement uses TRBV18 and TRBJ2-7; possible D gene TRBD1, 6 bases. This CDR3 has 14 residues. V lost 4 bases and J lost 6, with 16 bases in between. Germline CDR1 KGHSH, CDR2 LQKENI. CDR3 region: CASSRGGYGGEQYF. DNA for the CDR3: TGTGCCAGCTCACGTGGGGGCTATGGAGGCGAGCAGTACTTC.

The CDR3 loop is CAWSVRGPTLGYTF. The DNA for the CDR3 is TGTGCCTGGAGTGTACGAGGTCCCACGCTCGGCTACACCTTC. This chain joins TRBV30 and TRBJ1-2; D not certain. The length of the CDR3 is 14 residues. Germline V CDR1 and CDR2: GTSNPN, SVGIG (reference sequence). Trimming cost V 0 bases and J 8 bases, with 16 bases left between them.

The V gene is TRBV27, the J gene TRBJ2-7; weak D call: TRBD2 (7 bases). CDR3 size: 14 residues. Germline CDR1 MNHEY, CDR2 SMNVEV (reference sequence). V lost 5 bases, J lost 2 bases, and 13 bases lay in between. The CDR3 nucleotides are TGTGCCAGCAGTATCGGGGGGACAACCTACGAGCAGTACTTC. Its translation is CASSIGGTTYEQYF.

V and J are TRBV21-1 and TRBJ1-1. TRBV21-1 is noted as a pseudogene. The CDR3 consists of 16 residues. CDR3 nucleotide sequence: TGTGCCAGCAGCAAAGTTCGGGTCCGTATGAACACTGAAGCTTTCTTT. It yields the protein CASSKVRVRMNTEAFF.

The CDR3 sequence is CASSLTPGTEYNEQFF. The CDR3 DNA reads TGTGCCAGCAGCTTAACCCCCGGGACAGAATACAATGAGCAGTTCTTC. The chain is built from TRBV7-2 and TRBJ2-1; 7 nucleotides agree with TRBD1. V lost 2 bases to trimming and J lost 4 bases; unmatched junction nucleotides: 8. Germline assignment: CDR1 SGHTA and CDR2 FQGNSA. This CDR3 region has 16 residues.

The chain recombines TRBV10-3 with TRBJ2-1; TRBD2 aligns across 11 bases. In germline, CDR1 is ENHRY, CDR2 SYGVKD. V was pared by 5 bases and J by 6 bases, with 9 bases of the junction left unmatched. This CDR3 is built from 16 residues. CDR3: CAISLLTSGGGNEQFF. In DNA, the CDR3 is TGTGCCATCAGTCTTTTAACTAGCGGGGGTGGCAATGAGCAGTTCTTC.

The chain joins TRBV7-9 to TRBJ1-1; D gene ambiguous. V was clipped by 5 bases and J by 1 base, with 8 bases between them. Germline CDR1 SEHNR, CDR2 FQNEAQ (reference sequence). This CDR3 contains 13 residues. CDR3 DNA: TGTGCCAGCAGCGCGGCCGGGAACACTGAAGCTTTCTTT. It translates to CASSAAGNTEAFF.

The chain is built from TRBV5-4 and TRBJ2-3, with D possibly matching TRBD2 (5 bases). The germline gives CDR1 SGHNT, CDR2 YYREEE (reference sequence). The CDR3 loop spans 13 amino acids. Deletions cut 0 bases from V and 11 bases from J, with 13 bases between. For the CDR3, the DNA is TGTGCCAGCAGCTTGGTTCCCGCGGGTGAGCAGTATTTT. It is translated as CASSLVPAGEQYF.

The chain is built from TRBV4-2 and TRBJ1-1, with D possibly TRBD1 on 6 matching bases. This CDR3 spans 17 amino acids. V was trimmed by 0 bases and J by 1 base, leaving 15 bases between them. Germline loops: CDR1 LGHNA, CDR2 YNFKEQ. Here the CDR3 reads CASSQDGRGPGNTEAFF. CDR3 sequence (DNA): TGTGCCAGCAGCCAAGATGGCAGGGGCCCTGGGAACACTGAAGCTTTCTTT.

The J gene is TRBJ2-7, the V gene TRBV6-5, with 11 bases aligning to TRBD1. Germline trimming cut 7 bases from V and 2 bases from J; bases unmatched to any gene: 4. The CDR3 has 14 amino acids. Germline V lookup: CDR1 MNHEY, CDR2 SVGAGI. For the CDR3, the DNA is TGTGCCAGCACTTGGACAGGGGGCCCCTACGAGCAGTACTTC. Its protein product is CASTWTGGPYEQYF.

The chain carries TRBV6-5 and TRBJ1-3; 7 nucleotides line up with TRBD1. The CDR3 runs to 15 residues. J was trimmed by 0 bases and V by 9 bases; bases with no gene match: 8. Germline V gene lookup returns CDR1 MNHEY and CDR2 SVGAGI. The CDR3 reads CASRTGQHSGNTIYF. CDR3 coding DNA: TGTGCCAGTAGAACGGGACAGCACTCTGGAAACACCATATATTTT.

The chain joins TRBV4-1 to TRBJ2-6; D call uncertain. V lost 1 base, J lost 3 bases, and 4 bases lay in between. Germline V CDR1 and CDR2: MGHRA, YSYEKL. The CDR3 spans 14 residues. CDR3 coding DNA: TGCGCCAGCAGCCAAGGAGTTGGGGCCAACGTCCTGACTTTC. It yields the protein CASSQGVGANVLTF.